This T cell receptor beta chain is drawn from a study of tumor-infiltrating lymphocytes in primary liver carcinoma. Taking about 20-31 mg of unsorted bulk tissue, the authors co-extracted RNA and DNA. Priming with a constant-region primer yielded TCR beta cDNA from 450 to 550 ng total RNA. ARM-PCR was slightly modified, and three nested multiplex PCR rounds with it gave rise to the TCR beta libraries. Two initial PCR rounds of around 9 cycles each paired TRBV1-TRBV30 forward primers with a C-beta reverse primer. TCRdb redid the calling of the multiplex PCR reads with MiXCR, one entry per CDR3 protein. The table records tens of thousands of distinct CDR3 sequences, roughly 80% of them present only once. Germline trimming cut 6 bases from V and 2 bases from J; bases unmatched to any gene: 7. Germline V gene data show CDR1 as MNHNS and CDR2 as SASEGT. The CDR3 is made up of 16 amino acids.

The chain carries TRBV6-1 and TRBJ2-6; 7 bases align to TRBD1. The sequenced sample was liver tumor tissue from sampling region 3. Subset in this sample: tumor region T3, left-lateral pole. The receptor's source is a man aged 40-50 years with primary liver carcinoma and hepatitis B virus infection. CDR3 sequence: CASSLGTEAGANVLTF. The CDR3 nucleotides are TGTGCCAGCAGCCTCGGGACAGAGGCTGGGGCCAACGTCCTGACTTTC.